This entry concerns a single TCR beta chain. Its antigen is as yet unknown. At one end, the junction sequence differs from germline, possibly due to a read error. From roughly 400 ng of RNA, a library with molecular barcoded alpha/delta and beta/gamma adaptors was made. TCRdb re-called the reads through MiXCR, storing one row per CDR3 protein. The sample lists some 20,000 distinct CDR3 sequences; around 20% were seen once. This record belongs to a study of read filtering for tumor transcriptome and immune sequencing. Study background: Patients were 16 to 20 male and around 15 female, mean age around 67 years, range about 45 to 85. Roughly 8 patients were R-ISS I, approximately 15 were R-ISS II, 6 or 7 were R-ISS III. TCR-mapped reads were about 3.5 to 10.27 million with IR-seq versus about 85 to 1,300 with RNA-seq.

Study results and limitations: This fraction held mixed bone marrow immune cells after CD138-negative sorting.

The sequencing input was a population of CD138-negative cells sorted from bone marrow. This TCR came from a donor over 35 with multiple myeloma.

In nucleotides, the CDR3 is TGCGCCAGCCGTTCAGGAGTCTACGGGCAGTACTTC. Translating gives CASRSGVYGQYF. The gene calls are TRBV28 and TRBJ2-7; no reliable D call. Per germline, CDR1 MDHEN and CDR2 SYDVKM. The CDR3 is 12 amino acids.